The clone carrying this T cell receptor (beta chain) has at least ten counts. What it recognizes is unknown. Expressed TCRB transcripts got sequenced, as all isolated RNA was reverse transcribed. Clones were read by immunoSEQ multiplex PCR, and TCRdb kept only the in-frame ones, dropping some. Here the sample spans about 320,000 clones, around 15% being singletons. Germline CDR1 LNHNV, CDR2 YYDKDF (reference sequence). V lost 4 bases, J lost 6 bases, and 3 bases stayed unmatched. The CDR3 is 13 residues long. This sample is part of a study of beta chain features in type 1 diabetes. Study-level points and caveats: PCR might pick shorter templates more often, in the same way for patients and controls. Shorter TCRB CDR3s, moderately but significantly so, marked every one of the four CD4+ subsets in Type 1 diabetes patients.

The authors sorted CD4+ naive, central memory, regulatory and stem cell-like memory cells via CD45RO/CCR7/CD25/CD127/CD95/CD27. Source material: central memory CD4+ T cells from blood. The V and J genes are TRBV15 and TRBJ2-1; 7 bases align to TRBD2. The source of this sequence is a man aged 25-40 years in good health. CDR3 coding DNA: TGTGCCACCAGCATTTGGGGGGGCAATGAGCAGTTCTTC. It codes for CATSIWGGNEQFF.